What follows is one T cell receptor beta chain and its context. Additional DNA sequences in this sample encode the identical CDR3. This record comes from a study of CD8+ T cells in alopecia areata. Extraction and reverse transcription of RNA yielded cDNA as the sequencing template. The repertoire was sequenced with immunoSEQ multiplex PCR; TCRdb's copy has only in-frame clones and lacks some. Of a few hundred thousand clones listed, roughly 50% are singletons. V dropped 0 bases and J dropped 1 base, with 5 bases sitting between them. The CDR3 consists of 13 residues. Germline CDR1 reads SGHDT; CDR2 reads YYEEEE.

Sequenced input: CD8+ T cells sorted from blood. The chain has TRBV5-6 and TRBJ2-7; no firm D call. The sequence came from a human donor in good health. The CDR3 DNA is TGTGCCAGCAGCTTGGCCTCTTCCTACGAGCAGTACTTC. Protein sequence: CASSLASSYEQYF.